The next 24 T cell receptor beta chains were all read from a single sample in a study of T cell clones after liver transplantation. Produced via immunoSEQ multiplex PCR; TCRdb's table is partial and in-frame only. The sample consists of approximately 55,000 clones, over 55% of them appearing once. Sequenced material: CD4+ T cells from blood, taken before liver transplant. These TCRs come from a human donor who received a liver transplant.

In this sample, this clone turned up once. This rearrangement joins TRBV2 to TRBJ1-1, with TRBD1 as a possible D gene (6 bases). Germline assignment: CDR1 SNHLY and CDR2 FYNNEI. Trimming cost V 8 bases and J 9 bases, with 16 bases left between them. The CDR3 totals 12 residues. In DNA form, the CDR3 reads TGTGCCAGCGGACGGACAGAAAGGAAAGCTTTCTTT. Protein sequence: CASGRTERKAFF.

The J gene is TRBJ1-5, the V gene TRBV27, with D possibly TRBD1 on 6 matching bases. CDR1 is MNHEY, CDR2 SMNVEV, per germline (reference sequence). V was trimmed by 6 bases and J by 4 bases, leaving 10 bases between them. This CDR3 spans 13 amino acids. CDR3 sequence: CASSPQGNQPQHF. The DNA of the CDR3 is TGTGCCAGCAGCCCTCAGGGGAATCAGCCCCAGCATTTT.

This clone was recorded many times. The CDR3 bases are TGTGCCTGGAGTCAGGGCCTGGACTATGGCTACACCTTC. This translates into CAWSQGLDYGYTF. The chain has TRBV30 and TRBJ1-2, with a weak D call TRBD1 (5 bases). The V gene's germline CDR1 is GTSNPN and CDR2 SVGIG (reference sequence). The CDR3 runs 13 residues. The V end was cut by 2 bases, the J end by 3 bases, with 10 bases between.

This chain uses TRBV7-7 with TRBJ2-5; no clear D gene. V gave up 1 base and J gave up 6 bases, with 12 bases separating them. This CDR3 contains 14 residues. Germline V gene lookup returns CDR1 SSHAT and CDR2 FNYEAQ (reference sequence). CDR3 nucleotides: TGTGCCAGCAGCTTAGAAATGGGCGAGAAGACCCAGTACTTC. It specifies CASSLEMGEKTQYF.

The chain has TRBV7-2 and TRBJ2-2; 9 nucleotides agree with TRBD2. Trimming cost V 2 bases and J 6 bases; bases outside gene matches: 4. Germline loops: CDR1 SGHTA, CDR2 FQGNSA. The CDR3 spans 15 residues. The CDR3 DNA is TGTGCCAGCAGCTTAATTAGCGGGGGTGCCGGGGAGCTGTTTTTT. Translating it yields CASSLISGGAGELFF.

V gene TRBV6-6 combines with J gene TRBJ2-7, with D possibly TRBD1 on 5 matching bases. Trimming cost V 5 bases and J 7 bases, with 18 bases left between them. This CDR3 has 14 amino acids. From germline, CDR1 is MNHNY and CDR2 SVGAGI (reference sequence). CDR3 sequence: CASSPRQKLREQYF. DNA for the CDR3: TGTGCCAGCAGTCCTCGACAGAAACTCCGTGAGCAGTACTTC.

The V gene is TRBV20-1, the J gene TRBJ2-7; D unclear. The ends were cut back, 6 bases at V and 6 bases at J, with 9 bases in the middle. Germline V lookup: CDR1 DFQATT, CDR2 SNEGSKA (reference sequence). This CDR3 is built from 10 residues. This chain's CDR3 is CSATRSEQYF. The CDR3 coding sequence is TGCAGTGCGACACGAAGCGAGCAGTACTTC.

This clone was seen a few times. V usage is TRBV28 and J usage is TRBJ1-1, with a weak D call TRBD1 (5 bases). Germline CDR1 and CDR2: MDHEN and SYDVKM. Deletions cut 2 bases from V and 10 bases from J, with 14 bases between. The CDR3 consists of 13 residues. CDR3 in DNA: TGTGCCAGCAGTTTAGAGGGCGGGGCCGGAGCTTTCTTT. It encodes CASSLEGGAGAFF.

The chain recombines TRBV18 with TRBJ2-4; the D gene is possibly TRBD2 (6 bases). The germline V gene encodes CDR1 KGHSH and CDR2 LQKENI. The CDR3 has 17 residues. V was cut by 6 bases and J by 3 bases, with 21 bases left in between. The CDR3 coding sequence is TGTGCCAGCTCCTCAACGGCCCGGGCGGGGAGCAAAAACATTCAGTACTTC. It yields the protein CASSSTARAGSKNIQYF.

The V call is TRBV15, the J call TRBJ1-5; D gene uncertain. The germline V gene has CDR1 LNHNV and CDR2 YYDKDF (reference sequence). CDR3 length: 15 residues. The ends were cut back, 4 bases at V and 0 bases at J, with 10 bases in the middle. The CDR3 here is CATSTVGSSNQPQHF. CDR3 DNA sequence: TGTGCCACCAGCACAGTCGGGAGTAGCAATCAGCCCCAGCATTTT. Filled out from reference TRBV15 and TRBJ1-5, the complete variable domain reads DAMVIQNPRYQVTQFGKPVTLSCSQTLNHNVMYWYQQKSSQAPKLLFHYYDKDFNNEADTPDNFQSRRPNTSFCFLDIRSPGLGDTAMYLCATSTVGSSNQPQHFGDGTRLSIL.

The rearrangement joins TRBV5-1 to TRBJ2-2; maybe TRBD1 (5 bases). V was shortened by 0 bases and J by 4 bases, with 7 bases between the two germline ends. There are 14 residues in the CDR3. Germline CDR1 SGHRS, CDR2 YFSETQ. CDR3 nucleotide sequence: TGCGCCAGCAGCTTGGAGACAGCCACCGGGGAGCTGTTTTTT. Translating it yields CASSLETATGELFF.

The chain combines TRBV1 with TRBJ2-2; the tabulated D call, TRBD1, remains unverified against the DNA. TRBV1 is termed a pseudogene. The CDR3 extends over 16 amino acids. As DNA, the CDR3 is TGCACCAGCAGCCATAATTACAGGGTGGAGACCGGGGAGCTGTTTTTT. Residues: CTSSHNYRVETGELFF.

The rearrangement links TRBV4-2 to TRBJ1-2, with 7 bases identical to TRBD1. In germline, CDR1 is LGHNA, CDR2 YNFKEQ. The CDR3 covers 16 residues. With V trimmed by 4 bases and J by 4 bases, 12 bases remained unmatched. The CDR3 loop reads CASSPRSQGGGYGYTF. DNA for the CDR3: TGTGCCAGCAGCCCAAGGTCCCAGGGGGGCGGCTATGGCTACACCTTC.

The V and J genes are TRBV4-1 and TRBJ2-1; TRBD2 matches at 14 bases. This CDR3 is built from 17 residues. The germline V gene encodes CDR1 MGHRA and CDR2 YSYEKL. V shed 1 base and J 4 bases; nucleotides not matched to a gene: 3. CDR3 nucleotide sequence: TGCGCCAGCAGCCAAGCGGGACTAGCGGGGGTTTACAATGAGCAGTTCTTC. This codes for CASSQAGLAGVYNEQFF.

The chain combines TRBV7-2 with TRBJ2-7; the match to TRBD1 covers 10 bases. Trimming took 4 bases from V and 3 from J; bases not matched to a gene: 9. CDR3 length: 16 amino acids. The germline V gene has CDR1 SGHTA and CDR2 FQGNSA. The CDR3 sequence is CASSSPPGQGNYEQYF. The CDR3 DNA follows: TGTGCCAGCAGCTCCCCACCGGGACAGGGGAACTACGAGCAGTACTTC.

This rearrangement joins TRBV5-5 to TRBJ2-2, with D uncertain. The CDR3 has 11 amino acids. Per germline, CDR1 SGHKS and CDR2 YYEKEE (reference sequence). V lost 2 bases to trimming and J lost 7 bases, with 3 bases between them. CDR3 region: CASSLLGELFF. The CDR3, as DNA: TGTGCCAGCAGCTTACTCGGGGAGCTGTTTTTT.

In nucleotides, the CDR3 is TGTGCCAGCGGCTTCGGGGGGACTAGCACAGATACGCAGTATTTT. It codes for CASGFGGTSTDTQYF. V is TRBV6-6 and J is TRBJ2-3; TRBD2 agrees at 7 bases. The ends lost 8 bases at V and 0 bases at J; junction bases unmatched: 8. Germline V gene data show CDR1 as MNHNY and CDR2 as SVGAGI (reference sequence). The CDR3 is 15 residues long.

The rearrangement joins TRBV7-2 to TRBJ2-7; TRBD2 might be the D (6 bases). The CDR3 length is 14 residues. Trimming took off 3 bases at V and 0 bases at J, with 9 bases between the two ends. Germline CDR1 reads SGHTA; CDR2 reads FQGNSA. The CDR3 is CASSLDYSSYEQYF. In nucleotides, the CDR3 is TGTGCCAGCAGCTTGGACTATAGCTCCTACGAGCAGTACTTC.

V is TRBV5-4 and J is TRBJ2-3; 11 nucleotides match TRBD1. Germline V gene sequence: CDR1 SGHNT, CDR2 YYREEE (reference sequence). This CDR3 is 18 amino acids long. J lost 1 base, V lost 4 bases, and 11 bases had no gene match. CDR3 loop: CASSDSGTGGYRTDTQYF. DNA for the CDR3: TGTGCCAGCAGCGACTCCGGGACAGGGGGATACCGCACAGATACGCAGTATTTT.

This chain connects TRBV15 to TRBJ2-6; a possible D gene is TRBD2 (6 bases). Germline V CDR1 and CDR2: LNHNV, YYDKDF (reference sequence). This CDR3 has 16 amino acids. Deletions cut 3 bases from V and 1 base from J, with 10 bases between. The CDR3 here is CATSSYGGSGANVLTF. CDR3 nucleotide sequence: TGTGCCACCAGCAGCTATGGAGGGTCTGGGGCCAACGTCCTGACTTTC.

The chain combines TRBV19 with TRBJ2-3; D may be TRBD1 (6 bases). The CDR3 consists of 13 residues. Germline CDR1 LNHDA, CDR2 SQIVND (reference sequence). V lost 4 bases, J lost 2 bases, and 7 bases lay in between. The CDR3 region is CASSTGATDTQYF. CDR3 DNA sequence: TGTGCCAGTAGTACAGGGGCCACAGATACGCAGTATTTT. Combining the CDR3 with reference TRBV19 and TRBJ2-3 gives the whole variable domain DGGITQSPKYLFRKEGQNVTLSCEQNLNHDAMYWYRQDPGQGLRLIYYSQIVNDFQKGDIAEGYSVSREKKESFPLTVTSAQKNPTAFYLCASSTGATDTQYFGPGTRLTVL.

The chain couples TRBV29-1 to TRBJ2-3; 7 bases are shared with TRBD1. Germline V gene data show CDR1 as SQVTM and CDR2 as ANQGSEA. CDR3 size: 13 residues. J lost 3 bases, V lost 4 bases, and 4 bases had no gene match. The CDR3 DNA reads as TGCAGCGTTGGCCGGGACAGTACAGATACGCAGTATTTT. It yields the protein CSVGRDSTDTQYF.

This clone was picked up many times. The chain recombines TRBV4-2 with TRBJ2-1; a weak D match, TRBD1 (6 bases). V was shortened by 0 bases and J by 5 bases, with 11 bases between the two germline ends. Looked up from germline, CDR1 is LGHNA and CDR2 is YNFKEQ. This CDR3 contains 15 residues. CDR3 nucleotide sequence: TGTGCCAGCAGCCAAGATTCAGGGGCCCACAATGAGCAGTTCTTC. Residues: CASSQDSGAHNEQFF.

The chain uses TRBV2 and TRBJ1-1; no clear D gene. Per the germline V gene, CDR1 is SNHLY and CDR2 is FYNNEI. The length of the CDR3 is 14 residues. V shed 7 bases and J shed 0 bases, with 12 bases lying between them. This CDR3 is CASTGRRMNTEAFF. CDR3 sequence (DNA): TGTGCCAGCACGGGGAGGCGCATGAACACTGAAGCTTTCTTT. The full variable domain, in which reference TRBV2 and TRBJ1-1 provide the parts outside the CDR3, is EPEVTQTPSHQVTQMGQEVILRCVPISNHLYFYWYRQILGQKVEFLVSFYNNEISEKSEIFDDQFSVERPDGSNFTLKIRSTKLEDSAMYFCASTGRRMNTEAFFGQGTRLTVV.